Detailed here is one T cell receptor (beta chain). Its cognate antigen is unknown. With 3 bases removed from V and 3 bases from J, the gap between germline ends came to 9 bases. CDR1 and CDR2 from the germline V gene are LNHDA and SQIVND (reference sequence). The length of the CDR3 is 14 residues. The entry originates in a study of cytomegalovirus exposure and HLA in healthy donors. The overall study: Earlier results showed roughly 120 million unique TCR beta sequences derived from approximately 170 million T cells. Most genotyped donors, 75% to 85% of 398, had Caucasian-associated genetic ancestry.

Study conclusions and caveats: A few chains tied to CMV proved CMV antigen-specific in vitro. Reportedly, a later analysis found an Asian-associated ancestry cluster had fewer N-insertions than the roughly 700-donor mean.

The PCR was carried out with 60 Vbeta primers and 13 Jbeta primers. Measured with immunoSEQ multiplex PCR; TCRdb has only the in-frame clones, and not every one. There are around 110,000 clones in the sample; around two thirds occur only once, and roughly 9% lies in the top ten. Sequences were obtained from PBMCs. The V call is TRBV19, the J call TRBJ1-5, with D uncertain. This receptor was identified in a woman aged 40 to 50 in good health and CMV-seropositive. CDR3 sequence reads: CASSMRDYNQPQHF. CDR3 nucleotides: TGTGCCAGTAGTATGAGGGATTACAATCAGCCCCAGCATTTT.